This passage covers 15 T cell receptor beta chains from one sample sequenced in a study of OX40 agonist ivuxolimab in advanced cancers. Profiled with immunoSEQ multiplex PCR; TCRdb holds only in-frame clones, not every one. Found here are just over 80,000 clones, roughly 84% of them singletons; the top ten hold more than 0.3%. Sequenced material: CD4+ or CD8+ T cells sorted from blood, taken in a trial of the OX40 agonist ivuxolimab. These receptors all come from an adult with an advanced solid tumor such as melanoma, head and neck, liver or kidney cancer.

In regard to this clone: Within the sample, other DNA sequences also encode this same CDR3. V is TRBV9 and J is TRBJ2-1, with D hard to call. This CDR3 contains 15 residues. Germline-derived CDR1 and CDR2 are SGDLS and YYNGEE. V dropped 4 bases and J dropped 0 bases, with 11 bases sitting between them. The CDR3 here is CASSPTSGSYNEQFF. CDR3 in DNA: TGTGCCAGCAGCCCCACCTCGGGCTCCTACAATGAGCAGTTCTTC.

The V gene is TRBV6-6, the J gene TRBJ2-7; possible D gene TRBD2, 5 bases. V lost 6 bases and J 5 bases, leaving 17 bases between the germline ends. CDR1 is MNHNY, CDR2 SVGAGI, per germline (reference sequence). This CDR3 spans 14 amino acids. CDR3 sequence: CASRTGIRYNEQYF. CDR3 DNA sequence: TGTGCCAGCAGAACCGGGATACGGTACAACGAGCAGTACTTC.

The chain is built from TRBV15 and TRBJ2-1; D perhaps matches TRBD2 (5 bases). The germline gives CDR1 LNHNV, CDR2 YYDKDF (reference sequence). This CDR3 contains 15 residues. The ends were cut back, 1 base at V and 5 bases at J, with 12 bases in the middle. The CDR3, as DNA: TGTGCCACCAGCAGAGGAGGAGGCTGGAACAATGAGCAGTTCTTC. Encoded protein: CATSRGGGWNNEQFF. Based on the CDR3 plus reference TRBV15 and TRBJ2-1, the full variable domain is DAMVIQNPRYQVTQFGKPVTLSCSQTLNHNVMYWYQQKSSQAPKLLFHYYDKDFNNEADTPDNFQSRRPNTSFCFLDIRSPGLGDTAMYLCATSRGGGWNNEQFFGPGTRLTVL.

V gene TRBV10-2 combines with J gene TRBJ2-7; 10 nucleotides agree with TRBD2. Germline V CDR1 and CDR2: WSHSY, SAAADI. The V and J ends lost 2 bases and 3 bases, in that order; junction bases with no gene match: 10. This CDR3 has 17 residues. Here the CDR3 reads CASSERRWTSGNYEQYV. The CDR3 coding sequence is TGCGCCAGCAGTGAGCGCCGATGGACTAGCGGAAACTACGAGCAGTACGTC.

This chain uses TRBV23-1 with TRBJ2-5, with 10 bases aligning to TRBD2. TRBV23-1 is treated as an ORF (open reading frame) with a function not yet certain. The V gene end was trimmed by 0 bases and the J gene end by 5 bases; junction bases not matched to a gene: 9. The CDR3 length is 17 residues. In DNA, the CDR3 is TGCGCCAGCAGTCAATCAACCCCACTAGCGGGGAGCGAGACCCAGTACTTC. Protein product: CASSQSTPLAGSETQYF.

The chain is built from TRBV20-1 and TRBJ2-1; 7 bases fit TRBD1. There are 10 residues in the CDR3. Losses at the gene ends were 4 bases for V and 15 bases for J; bases not matched to a gene: 6. Germline CDR1 is DFQATT and CDR2 is SNEGSKA (reference sequence). For the CDR3, the DNA is TGCAGTGCTAAGGACAGGCTCCCGTTCTTC. Protein product: CSAKDRLPFF.

The rearrangement links TRBV6-6 to TRBJ2-1; D gene ambiguous. V gave up 1 base and J gave up 1 base, with 2 bases separating them. The CDR3 runs 13 residues. Germline V lookup: CDR1 MNHNY, CDR2 SVGAGI (reference sequence). The CDR3 coding sequence is TGTGCCAGCAGTTACTTATCCTACAATGAGCAGTTCTTC. It translates to CASSYLSYNEQFF.

The chain couples TRBV20-1 to TRBJ2-5; the D is unclear. The assigned J gene may be wrong: the sequence end matches TRBJ2-7 better. Germline loops: CDR1 DFQATT, CDR2 SNEGSKA (reference sequence). The CDR3 contains 11 residues. CDR3: CSAPGTYEQYF. The CDR3 coding sequence is TGCAGTGCGCCTGGCACCTACGAGCAGTACTTC.

The CDR3 spells CASSYYRGNTEAFF. The CDR3 coding sequence is TGTGCCAGCAGTTACTACCGGGGCAACACTGAAGCTTTCTTT. The rearrangement links TRBV6-5 to TRBJ1-1; tentative D call: TRBD1 (5 bases). Germline V gene data show CDR1 as MNHEY and CDR2 as SVGAGI. Trimming took off 1 base at V and 2 bases at J, with 8 bases between the two ends. The CDR3 has 14 residues.

The chain links TRBV11-1 to TRBJ1-6, with no clear D. The germline V and J ends were trimmed by 1 base and 4 bases, with 5 bases remaining between them. The CDR3 runs 14 residues. CDR1 SGHAT and CDR2 FQDESV come from the germline V gene (reference sequence). The CDR3 DNA reads as TGTGCCAGCAGCTTAGAGGGTTATAATTCACCCCTCCACTTT. Translation gives CASSLEGYNSPLHF.

The chain employs TRBV27 and TRBJ1-2, with D uncertain. Germline V lookup: CDR1 MNHEY, CDR2 SMNVEV (reference sequence). This CDR3 has 15 amino acids. The germline V and J ends were trimmed by 2 bases and 4 bases, with 14 bases remaining between them. The CDR3 sequence is CASSLANTLSYGYTF. The CDR3 nucleotides read TGTGCCAGCAGTTTAGCTAACACCCTTTCCTATGGCTACACCTTC.

The chain carries TRBV2 and TRBJ2-3; 7 nucleotides line up with TRBD2. The CDR3 is made up of 15 amino acids. Germline-derived CDR1 and CDR2 are SNHLY and FYNNEI. The junction had 5 bases not matched to a gene; V was cut back by 4 bases and J by 1 base. The CDR3 loop is CASSGWGGGTDTQYF. DNA for the CDR3: TGTGCCAGCAGTGGATGGGGGGGAGGCACAGATACGCAGTATTTT.

The rearrangement joins TRBV5-1 to TRBJ1-1; D not certain. V lost 1 base and J 7 bases, leaving 17 bases between the germline ends. The CDR3 runs to 15 residues. The germline gives CDR1 SGHRS, CDR2 YFSETQ. Here the CDR3 DNA reads TGCGCCAGCAGCTTGTTTGTCGGGGAATTTAATGAAGCTTTCTTT. Its translation is CASSLFVGEFNEAFF.

This rearrangement joins TRBV6-5 to TRBJ2-3, with unresolved D. The CDR3 length is 13 residues. Trimming took off 7 bases at V and 0 bases at J, with 8 bases between the two ends. Germline V CDR1 and CDR2: MNHEY, SVGAGI. CDR3 in DNA: TGTGCCAGCACGGTACCTAGCACAGATACGCAGTATTTT. This codes for CASTVPSTDTQYF.

The genes are TRBV5-1 and TRBJ1-2; unclear D gene. Trimming pared 4 bases from V and 4 bases from J, leaving 11 bases between. The CDR3 is 13 amino acids. Germline values: CDR1 SGHRS, CDR2 YFSETQ. The CDR3 spells CASSPDARYGYTF. CDR3 DNA: TGCGCCAGCAGCCCGGACGCCCGCTATGGCTACACCTTC.